Listed here are 3 T cell receptor beta chains from one sample, sequenced in a study of T cell responses to AZD1222 COVID-19 vaccine. This table comes from immunoSEQ multiplex PCR, and its TCRdb copy is limited to in-frame clones, with some not included. The sample lists 95,000 to 120,000 clones, 85% to 90% occurring once. The sequencing here drew on peripheral blood, taken on day 0 of AZD1222 vaccination. Every receptor here comes from an adult in good health.

This clone occurred once. The chain carries TRBV2 and TRBJ1-1, with 7 bases identical to TRBD1. Germline V gene sequence: CDR1 SNHLY, CDR2 FYNNEI. CDR3 length: 13 residues. V shed 7 bases and J 3 bases; nucleotides not matched to a gene: 5. CDR3 nucleotide sequence: TGTGCCAGCAAGCTAGGGGGCGACACTGAAGCTTTCTTT. Translated: CASKLGGDTEAFF.

This chain links TRBV6-2 or TRBV6-3 with TRBJ2-3; TRBD1 might be the D (6 bases). In germline, CDR1 is MNHEY, CDR2 SVGEGT. This CDR3 has 17 residues. Trimming removed 6 bases at V and 0 bases at J, with 19 bases between. The CDR3 DNA reads as TGTGCCAGCAGCACTCCAAATTCAGGGGCAAGCACAGATACGCAGTATTTT. This translates into CASSTPNSGASTDTQYF.

V gene TRBV11-2 combines with J gene TRBJ2-5; D is undetermined. The CDR3 extends over 10 amino acids. The V gene's germline CDR1 is SGHAT and CDR2 FQNNGV. The V end lost 6 bases, the J end lost 5 bases, and 4 bases lay between the germline ends. CDR3 residues: CASRRETQYF. CDR3 sequence (DNA): TGTGCCAGCAGAAGGGAGACCCAGTACTTC.